One sample yielded the 13 T cell receptor beta chains listed below, sequenced in a study of T cell responses to AZD1222 COVID-19 vaccine. Some clones are missing from TCRdb's copy, which holds only in-frame ones; the method was immunoSEQ multiplex PCR. The table shows around 78,000 clones, with around 90% occurring only once. The sample consisted of peripheral blood, taken on day 0 of MenACWY control vaccination. The receptors were sampled from an adult in good health.

This chain connects TRBV5-1 to TRBJ1-1, with D perhaps matching TRBD1 (6 bases). The CDR3 consists of 14 residues. Germline V gene lookup returns CDR1 SGHRS and CDR2 YFSETQ. V shed 2 bases and J shed 4 bases, with 12 bases lying between them. For the CDR3, the DNA is TGCGCCAGCAGCTTAGACGGGGGGCCCACTGAAGCTTTCTTT. Its protein is CASSLDGGPTEAFF.

Of note for this clone: The same CDR3 also results from other DNA sequences found in this sample. The chain joins TRBV7-2 to TRBJ1-1; TRBD1 might be the D (5 bases). The V end lost 1 base, the J end lost 2 bases, and 8 bases lay between the germline ends. CDR3 size: 14 residues. Germline V CDR1 and CDR2: SGHTA, FQGNSA. CDR3 loop: CASSLGQGNTEAFF. The CDR3 region has the DNA TGTGCCAGCAGCTTAGGCCAGGGAAACACTGAAGCTTTCTTT. Drawing the rest from reference TRBV7-2 and TRBJ1-1, the complete variable domain is GAGVSQSPSNKVTEKGKDVELRCDPISGHTALYWYRQSLGQGLEFLIYFQGNSAPDKSGLPSDRFSAERTGGSVSTLTIQRTQQEDSAVYLCASSLGQGNTEAFFGQGTRLTVV.

The chain uses TRBV18 and TRBJ1-1, with 8 nucleotides matching TRBD1. J was trimmed by 4 bases and V by 3 bases; bases with no gene match: 1. The length of the CDR3 is 13 residues. Germline V CDR1 and CDR2: KGHSH, LQKENI. CDR3 region: CASSPQGATEAFF. The CDR3, as DNA: TGTGCCAGCTCACCTCAGGGGGCCACTGAAGCTTTCTTT.

The chain is built from TRBV2 and TRBJ1-5; 7 bases fit TRBD1. J lost 6 bases, V lost 3 bases, and 5 bases had no gene match. CDR3 size: 14 residues. Germline V CDR1 and CDR2: SNHLY, FYNNEI. CDR3 nucleotide sequence: TGTGCCAGCAGTGATTTACAGGGGAGTCAGCCCCAGCATTTT. Its protein product is CASSDLQGSQPQHF.

The rearrangement uses TRBV19 and TRBJ1-1; D not resolved. Germline-derived CDR1 and CDR2 are LNHDA and SQIVND (reference sequence). V was shortened by 3 bases and J by 4 bases, with 12 bases between the two germline ends. This CDR3 is built from 14 residues. The CDR3, as DNA: TGTGCCAGTAGTATGGGCGGGATCCTCACTGAAGCTTTCTTT. Translation: CASSMGGILTEAFF.

The J gene is TRBJ2-3, the V gene TRBV7-3; D is unresolved. The CDR3 runs 13 residues. V was trimmed by 5 bases and J by 4 bases, leaving 10 bases between them. CDR1 and CDR2 (germline): SGHTA, FQGTGA. CDR3 region: CASSLFQADTQYF. In nucleotides, the CDR3 is TGTGCCAGCAGCCTATTCCAGGCAGATACGCAGTATTTT. Supplemented by reference TRBV7-3 and TRBJ2-3, the full variable domain reads GAGVSQTPSNKVTEKGKYVELRCDPISGHTALYWYRQSLGQGPEFLIYFQGTGAADDSGLPNDRFFAVRPEGSVSTLKIQRTERGDSAVYLCASSLFQADTQYFGPGTRLTVL.

The DNA of the CDR3 is TGTGCCAGCAGTCTTTCCCTAGGCGGTCAGCCCCAGCATTTT. This sequence encodes CASSLSLGGQPQHF. This chain uses TRBV6-2 or TRBV6-3 with TRBJ1-5, with D unresolved. The CDR3 has 14 residues. With 5 bases removed from V and 6 bases from J, the gap between germline ends came to 14 bases. The germline V gene encodes CDR1 MNHEY and CDR2 SVGEGT.

Notes on this clone: At one end the junction does not follow the germline gene, possibly because of a read error. J is TRBJ2-7 and V is TRBV30, with 7 bases identical to TRBD2. Germline V lookup: CDR1 GTSNPN, CDR2 SVGIG (reference sequence). This CDR3 has 12 residues. CDR3 sequence reads: CAWSGTGGRRDF. The CDR3 DNA follows: TGTGCCTGGAGCGGTACGGGGGGAAGGAGGGACTTC.

The CDR3 region is CASGFSLNSPLHF. CDR3 sequence (DNA): TGTGCCAGCGGATTTTCGTTGAACTCACCCCTCCACTTT. The V gene is TRBV14, the J gene TRBJ1-6; unclear D gene. With 8 bases removed from V and 10 bases from J, the gap between germline ends came to 15 bases. The CDR3 contains 13 residues. Germline CDR1 SGHDN, CDR2 FVKESK.

This chain joins TRBV5-8 and TRBJ1-4; possibly TRBD1 for D (5 bases). Germline V gene lookup returns CDR1 SGHTS and CDR2 YDEGEE. Trimming removed 4 bases from V and 5 bases from J, with 12 bases in between. The CDR3 extends over 14 amino acids. CDR3 sequence reads: CASSRRDGNEKLFF. The CDR3 coding sequence is TGTGCCAGCAGCCGCCGGGACGGAAATGAAAAACTGTTTTTT.

The rearrangement uses TRBV10-3 and TRBJ1-1, with D maybe TRBD1 (6 bases). The CDR3 covers 16 residues. V lost 2 bases and J 0 bases, leaving 13 bases between the germline ends. The germline gives CDR1 ENHRY, CDR2 SYGVKD. CDR3 bases: TGTGCCATCAGTGAGGGCCTAGACAGGATGAACACTGAAGCTTTCTTT. This translates into CAISEGLDRMNTEAFF.

The chain has TRBV19 and TRBJ2-7; D is possibly TRBD2 (5 bases). Trimming cost V 5 bases and J 6 bases, with 20 bases left between them. The CDR3 is made up of 15 amino acids. The germline gives CDR1 LNHDA, CDR2 SQIVND (reference sequence). The CDR3 protein is CASSFKRTSTSEQYF. The CDR3 bases are TGTGCCAGTAGTTTTAAGCGGACTTCCACCTCCGAGCAGTACTTC.

The chain is built from TRBV6-2 or TRBV6-3 and TRBJ1-5, with 7 nucleotides matching TRBD1. In germline, CDR1 is MNHEY, CDR2 SVGEGT. The V and J ends lost 0 bases and 6 bases, in that order; junction bases with no gene match: 5. CDR3 length equals 15 residues. The chain's CDR3 is CASSYSGQWSQPQHF. CDR3 DNA: TGTGCCAGCAGTTACTCGGGACAGTGGAGTCAGCCCCAGCATTTT.